These 18 T cell receptor beta chains were sequenced from one sample in a study of CD8+ T cells in alopecia areata. cDNA prepared by RNA extraction and subsequent reverse transcription served as the template for sequencing. Profiled with immunoSEQ multiplex PCR; TCRdb holds only in-frame clones, not every one. This sample has about 12,000 clones, with 61% found just once. In alopecia areata patients, both lesional scalp punch biopsies and peripheral blood were collected. The source material was skin. The source is a human donor with alopecia areata.

This clone was picked up one time. The rearrangement links TRBV7-2 to TRBJ2-1; 10 bases match TRBD2. The CDR3 spans 17 residues. After removal of 1 base from V and 6 bases from J, the junction contained 9 bases not matched to a gene. Germline CDR1 reads SGHTA; CDR2 reads FQGNSA. CDR3 sequence (DNA): TGTGCCAGCAGCTTAGGAGGGAGCGGGGGGGCCCTCAATGAGCAGTTCTTC. It codes for CASSLGGSGGALNEQFF.

The V and J genes are TRBV11-2 and TRBJ2-2; weak D call: TRBD1 (6 bases). This CDR3 spans 14 amino acids. Germline V gene data show CDR1 as SGHAT and CDR2 as FQNNGV. With 4 bases removed from V and 4 bases from J, the gap between germline ends came to 10 bases. As DNA, the CDR3 is TGTGCCAGCAGCTCTGGACAGCTCACCGGGGAGCTGTTTTTT. Translated, it gives CASSSGQLTGELFF.

The chain couples TRBV28 to TRBJ2-4, with TRBD1 identical over 7 bases. V was pared by 5 bases and J by 3 bases, with 10 bases of the junction left unmatched. The CDR3 covers 16 residues. Per the germline V gene, CDR1 is MDHEN and CDR2 is SYDVKM. CDR3 sequence (DNA): TGTGCCAGCAGTGCGAGGGGGCAGTACCACAAAAACATTCAGTACTTC. Protein: CASSARGQYHKNIQYF.

This chain connects TRBV29-1 to TRBJ1-1, with 7 bases aligning to TRBD1. After removal of 6 bases from V and 0 bases from J, the junction contained 10 bases not matched to a gene. Per germline, CDR1 SQVTM and CDR2 ANQGSEA. The CDR3 is made up of 15 amino acids. The CDR3 nucleotides read TGCAGCGTCCCCAGACAGGGAGGAATGAACACTGAAGCTTTCTTT. Residues: CSVPRQGGMNTEAFF.

The chain carries TRBV7-2 and TRBJ1-3, with D uncertain. The length of the CDR3 is 16 residues. The germline CDR1 and CDR2 sequences are SGHTA and FQGNSA. Trimming cost V 2 bases and J 4 bases, with 15 bases left between them. This CDR3 is CASSLMVAGLGNTIYF. CDR3 DNA sequence: TGTGCCAGCAGCTTAATGGTTGCCGGGTTGGGAAACACCATATATTTT.

A single count supports this clone. The V call is TRBV9, the J call TRBJ2-1, with 12 bases lining up with TRBD2. This CDR3 is built from 15 residues. The V gene's germline CDR1 is SGDLS and CDR2 YYNGEE. V lost 3 bases to trimming and J lost 8 bases; unmatched junction nucleotides: 6. The CDR3 nucleotides are TGTGCCAGCAGCGGCGGGACTAGCGGGTTTTATGAGCAGTTCTTC. Its translation: CASSGGTSGFYEQFF.

The CDR3 reads CASSPTPWGHEQYF. The CDR3 bases are TGTGCCAGCAGCCCTACGCCCTGGGGCCACGAGCAGTACTTC. V is TRBV7-2 and J is TRBJ2-5; tentatively, D is TRBD1 (5 bases). The J call may be in error: the DNA end matches TRBJ2-7 better. From germline, CDR1 is SGHTA and CDR2 FQGNSA. CDR3 length equals 14 residues.

The chain uses TRBV7-2 and TRBJ2-3, with 9 bases lining up with TRBD2. Germline V CDR1 and CDR2: SGHTA, FQGNSA. This CDR3 comprises 15 residues. V shed 3 bases and J 5 bases; nucleotides not matched to a gene: 6. The CDR3 loop reads CASSLGSGGKDTQYF. The CDR3 region has the DNA TGTGCCAGCAGCTTGGGTAGCGGGGGAAAAGATACGCAGTATTTT.

This clone was found a few times. The chain uses TRBV6-6 and TRBJ1-1; 7 nucleotides agree with TRBD1. Germline V CDR1 and CDR2: MNHNY, SVGAGI (reference sequence). With V trimmed by 8 bases and J by 1 base, 7 bases remained unmatched. CDR3 size: 14 residues. In DNA form, the CDR3 reads TGTGCCAGCGGCAAGACAGGGTGGAACACTGAAGCTTTCTTT. Translation: CASGKTGWNTEAFF.

The J gene is TRBJ2-1, the V gene TRBV2; TRBD2 aligns across 8 bases. The CDR3 loop spans 14 amino acids. The germline gives CDR1 SNHLY, CDR2 FYNNEI. Unmatched junction bases numbered 8, after V lost 6 bases and J lost 7 bases. CDR3 DNA: TGTGCCAGCAGCCAACCCGGGACTAGAAATGAGCAGTTCTTC. Translation gives CASSQPGTRNEQFF.

The chain carries TRBV6-1 and TRBJ1-5; 9 nucleotides align to TRBD1. The germline V gene encodes CDR1 MNHNS and CDR2 SASEGT. The CDR3 has 16 residues. Trimming removed 3 bases from V and 5 bases from J; junction bases left unmatched: 8. For the CDR3, the DNA is TGTGCCAGCAGTGACCCGGACAGGGGAGGGCATCAGCCCCAGCATTTT. This gives the protein CASSDPDRGGHQPQHF.

The J gene is TRBJ1-1, the V gene TRBV29-1; tentative D call: TRBD1 (5 bases). Trimming removed 7 bases at V and 8 bases at J, with 17 bases between. The CDR3 runs 12 residues. Germline V gives CDR1 SQVTM, CDR2 ANQGSEA. Here the CDR3 reads CSALGGGVEAFF. DNA for the CDR3: TGCAGCGCCCTGGGGGGGGGAGTAGAAGCTTTCTTT.

The rearrangement joins TRBV6-5 to TRBJ1-4, with D perhaps TRBD1 (6 bases). V was pared by 2 bases and J by 5 bases, with 12 bases between. Germline CDR1 is MNHEY and CDR2 is SVGAGI. The CDR3 runs 15 residues. The CDR3 sequence is CASSYGGGGNEKLFF. CDR3 DNA sequence: TGTGCCAGCAGTTACGGGGGGGGCGGAAATGAAAAACTGTTTTTT.

The rearrangement links TRBV2 to TRBJ1-5; D is uncertain. The CDR3 is 13 residues long. V was shortened by 3 bases and J by 6 bases, with 9 bases between the two germline ends. CDR1 SNHLY and CDR2 FYNNEI come from the germline V gene. The CDR3 sequence is CASSEAFSQPQHF. The CDR3 DNA reads TGTGCCAGCAGTGAGGCCTTCAGTCAGCCCCAGCATTTT. Variable domain in full (rest from reference TRBV2 and TRBJ1-5): EPEVTQTPSHQVTQMGQEVILRCVPISNHLYFYWYRQILGQKVEFLVSFYNNEISEKSEIFDDQFSVERPDGSNFTLKIRSTKLEDSAMYFCASSEAFSQPQHFGDGTRLSIL.

This rearrangement joins TRBV6-1 to TRBJ1-2; no firm D call. The CDR3 loop spans 14 amino acids. The V gene's germline CDR1 is MNHNS and CDR2 SASEGT. The ends were cut back, 5 bases at V and 2 bases at J, with 12 bases in the middle. CDR3: CASSLNPGNYGYTF. In DNA form, the CDR3 reads TGTGCCAGCAGTTTAAACCCTGGGAACTATGGCTACACCTTC.

This clone was seen a few times. V gene TRBV19 combines with J gene TRBJ1-1; D is perhaps TRBD1 (6 bases). This CDR3 contains 15 residues. V was shortened by 9 bases and J by 6 bases, with 23 bases between the two germline ends. Germline values: CDR1 LNHDA, CDR2 SQIVND (reference sequence). The CDR3 DNA follows: TGTGCCAGCATGCCGCTCCGGACGCGGGGGCCTGAAGCTTTCTTT. It is translated as CASMPLRTRGPEAFF.

This sequence joins TRBV6-6 and TRBJ2-1, with 7 bases aligning to TRBD1. J gave up 8 bases and V 10 bases, and 11 bases lay outside the gene matches. The CDR3 covers 13 residues. CDR1 MNHNY and CDR2 SVGAGI come from the germline V gene (reference sequence). CDR3 loop: CAIRGGQADEQFF. The CDR3 DNA is TGTGCCATTCGAGGGGGCCAGGCGGATGAGCAGTTCTTC.

The V call is TRBV28, the J call TRBJ1-2, with 7 nucleotides matching TRBD1. Germline CDR1 reads MDHEN; CDR2 reads SYDVKM. With 5 bases clipped from V and 4 bases from J, the junction kept 10 bases outside the gene matches. The CDR3 is 15 residues long. The CDR3 nucleotides are TGTGCCAGCAGTGGGGGACAGTCGCTCGGCTATGGCTACACCTTC. Translating it yields CASSGGQSLGYGYTF.